This T cell receptor (beta chain) came from a study of cytomegalovirus exposure and HLA in healthy donors. General observations from the study: Later, an analysis found that common viral pathogens appeared to be linked with several of the most significant clusters. With further analysis later on, most CMV-associated TCR beta chains appeared HLA-restricted. For most TCR beta V segments, an earlier analysis put the productive rate at about 87% or about 30% of the time.

On this clone: Its antigen is currently unknown.

The primer mix had 60 Vbeta and 13 Jbeta primers. Assay: immunoSEQ multiplex PCR; the TCRdb copy retains only in-frame clones and omits some. The sample contains about 150,000 clones, 60% to 85% of which appear only once. The germline V gene encodes CDR1 MNHEY and CDR2 SVGAGI. This CDR3 contains 14 residues. Sequencing was done on a sample of PBMCs. The sequence was obtained from a young man in good health and CMV-seronegative. V is TRBV6-5 and J is TRBJ2-5, with a weak D call TRBD1 (5 bases). The DNA matches TRBJ2-7 better at its end, which makes the J call doubtful. CDR3 sequence: CASSYAQGAYEQYF. CDR3 coding DNA: TGTGCCAGCAGTTACGCCCAGGGCGCCTACGAGCAGTACTTC.